These 8 T cell receptor beta chains were sequenced from one sample in a study of naive and memory T cell subsets (dated by TCRdb to the late 2010s). The paper's findings and limits, for the study overall: A few larger clonotypes were found in naive repertoires, especially CD8, and these larger clonotypes were possibly memory cells re-expressing CD45RA.

These receptors lack a known antigen. The library was prepared using UMI-ligation and nested PCR. Reads for this sample came from an Illumina MiSeq. To cover both TRBC1 and TRBC2, the beta constant-region primer consisted of an equimolar mix of two oligonucleotides. The ligated cDNA went through four rounds of PCR with nested alpha and beta constant-region primers together with the SP2 primer. TCRdb handled the public reads itself, with Q25 trimming in fastp and clone calling in MiXCR, and kept productive beta chains. Entries are consolidated by CDR3 protein sequence, retaining the most common genes and DNA. The table for this sample lists roughly 97,000 distinct CDR3 sequences; roughly 15% of them were counted only once. The ten top clones hold around 2.8% of the sample. The sample was naive CD8+ T cells from blood. The cell subset or site label, read with the paper, signifies: naive T cells, CD45RA high CD27+. These receptor sequences come from a human donor in good health.

This clonotype has ten or more counts. This chain joins TRBV9 and TRBJ2-1; 7 bases line up with TRBD2. V was clipped by 2 bases and J by 7 bases; unmatched bases: 3. CDR3 length equals 13 residues. The germline V gene encodes CDR1 SGDLS and CDR2 YYNGEE. The CDR3 region has the DNA TGTGCCAGCAGCGTGGGGGGGGATAATGAGCAGTTCTTC. Protein sequence: CASSVGGDNEQFF.

This chain links TRBV12-3 or TRBV12-4 with TRBJ2-7; no firm D call. V lost 3 bases, J lost 0 bases, and 9 bases lay in between. This CDR3 is 14 amino acids long. The CDR3 is CASSFIPFSYEQYF. CDR3 nucleotides: TGTGCCAGCAGTTTTATTCCATTCTCCTACGAGCAGTACTTC.

The chain recombines TRBV7-9 with TRBJ2-7, with D tentatively TRBD1 (5 bases). The CDR3 contains 16 residues. Germline CDR1 and CDR2: SEHNR and FQNEAQ (reference sequence). V was shortened by 3 bases and J by 0 bases, with 15 bases between the two germline ends. CDR3 amino acids: CASSFRDRQSSYEQYF. CDR3 DNA: TGTGCCAGCAGCTTCCGCGACAGACAGAGCTCCTACGAGCAGTACTTC.

At least ten counts were recorded for this clonotype. This sequence joins TRBV12-3 or TRBV12-4 and TRBJ2-1; 7 bases line up with TRBD2. V shed 7 bases and J 6 bases; nucleotides not matched to a gene: 3. CDR3 length: 12 amino acids. The CDR3 coding sequence is TGTGCCAGCACTCCGGGGGGCAATGAGCAGTTCTTC. This gives the protein CASTPGGNEQFF.

This clonotype turned up a few times. The chain has TRBV20-1 and TRBJ2-5; D is unclear. This CDR3 has 11 amino acids. Germline V CDR1 and CDR2: DFQATT, SNEGSKA (reference sequence). V gave up 7 bases and J gave up 4 bases, with 10 bases separating them. CDR3 residues: CSEGSVETQYF. The CDR3 coding sequence is TGCAGTGAAGGGTCGGTAGAGACCCAGTACTTC.

This clonotype was counted a few times. V usage is TRBV28 and J usage is TRBJ2-5, with D perhaps TRBD1 (5 bases). Deletions cut 2 bases from V and 2 bases from J, with 12 bases between. Germline V gene sequence: CDR1 MDHEN, CDR2 SYDVKM. The CDR3 loop spans 15 amino acids. The CDR3 region has the DNA TGTGCCAGCAGTTTAGGGGCGGATGATCAAGAGACCCAGTACTTC. This codes for CASSLGADDQETQYF.

This clonotype was detected a few times. The chain carries TRBV6-2 or TRBV6-3 and TRBJ1-1; TRBD1 might be the D (5 bases). V lost 8 bases and J lost 4, with 17 bases in between. The length of the CDR3 is 14 residues. The V gene's germline CDR1 is MNHEY and CDR2 SVGEGT. The CDR3 spells CASYLGWGITEAFF. The CDR3 region has the DNA TGTGCCAGCTACCTGGGTTGGGGGATCACTGAAGCTTTCTTT.

The V call is TRBV20-1, the J call TRBJ2-1, with unresolved D. Germline V CDR1 and CDR2: DFQATT, SNEGSKA (reference sequence). V lost 6 bases and J lost 3, with 18 bases in between. This CDR3 comprises 15 residues. This CDR3 reads CSAPTAASDYNEQFF. The CDR3 bases are TGCAGTGCGCCGACGGCGGCCAGCGACTACAATGAGCAGTTCTTC.